This TCR beta chain was recorded in a study of blood T cell repertoires in COVID-19. Germline V gives CDR1 MNHNY, CDR2 SVGAGI (reference sequence). V was pared by 4 bases and J by 0 bases, with 9 bases between. The CDR3 is 14 residues long. Per the original methods: For nucleated cells, counts were estimated from reference gene primer amplification. Data came from immunoSEQ multiplex PCR; TCRdb stores just in-frame clones and leaves some out. From that table come the V and J calls and clone size; the DNA was used to work out D and trimming. Of under 250,000 clones in the sample, 84% were seen once. The chain recombines TRBV6-6 with TRBJ1-1; tentative D call: TRBD1 (5 bases). The sequenced sample consisted of peripheral blood. The TCR comes from a human donor in a cohort sampled during active COVID-19. Written as DNA, the CDR3 is TGTGCCAGCAGTTGGGGGACTTTGAACACTGAAGCTTTCTTT. Encoded protein: CASSWGTLNTEAFF.